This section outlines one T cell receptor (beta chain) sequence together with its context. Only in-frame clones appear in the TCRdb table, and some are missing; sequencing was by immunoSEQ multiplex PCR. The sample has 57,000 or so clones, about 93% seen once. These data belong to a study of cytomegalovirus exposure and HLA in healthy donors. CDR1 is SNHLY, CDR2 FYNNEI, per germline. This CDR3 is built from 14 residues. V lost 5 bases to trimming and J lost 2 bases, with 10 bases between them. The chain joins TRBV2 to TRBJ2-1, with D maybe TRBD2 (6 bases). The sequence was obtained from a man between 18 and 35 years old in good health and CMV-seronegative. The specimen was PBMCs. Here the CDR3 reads CASSRDLAYNEQFF. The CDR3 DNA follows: TGTGCCAGCAGTAGGGACTTAGCCTACAATGAGCAGTTCTTC.